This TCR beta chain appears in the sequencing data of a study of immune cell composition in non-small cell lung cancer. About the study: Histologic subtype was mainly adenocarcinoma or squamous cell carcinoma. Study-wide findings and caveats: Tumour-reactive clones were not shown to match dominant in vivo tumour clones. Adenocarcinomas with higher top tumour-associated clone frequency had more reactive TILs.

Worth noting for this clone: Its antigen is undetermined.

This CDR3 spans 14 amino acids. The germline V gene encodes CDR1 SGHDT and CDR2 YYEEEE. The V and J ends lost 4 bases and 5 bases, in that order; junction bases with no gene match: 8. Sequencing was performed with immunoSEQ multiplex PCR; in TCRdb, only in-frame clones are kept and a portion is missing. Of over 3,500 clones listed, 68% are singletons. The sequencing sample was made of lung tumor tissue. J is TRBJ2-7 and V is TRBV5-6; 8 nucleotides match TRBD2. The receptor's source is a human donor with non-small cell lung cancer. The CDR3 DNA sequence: TGTGCCAGCAGCGTTCGGGGGGGCGGCGACGAGCAGTACTTC. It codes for CASSVRGGGDEQYF.